Each of the 29 T cell receptor beta chains below was sequenced from the same sample in a study of cytomegalovirus exposure and HLA in healthy donors (dated by TCRdb to about 2017). The protocol used for the library was the immunoSEQ multiplex PCR assay. For the multiplex PCR, a mixture combining 60 forward primers for TCR Vbeta segments and 13 reverse primers for TCR Jbeta segments was used. The clones in this table, taken by TCRdb from immuneACCESS, are in-frame only. Not every clone is retained; where verified, under half of the shortfall comes from an unresolved V gene, and the cause of the rest is unknown. Here the sample has 150,000 to 200,000 clones; around three quarters occur a single time. The ten largest clonotypes hold around 7% of the sample. Sequencing was done on a sample of PBMCs. The source is a middle-aged man in good health and CMV-seropositive.

The chain couples TRBV7-3 to TRBJ2-2; 7 bases match TRBD1. The CDR3 is made up of 14 amino acids. Germline V gene lookup returns CDR1 SGHTA and CDR2 FQGTGA. V shed 5 bases and J 4 bases; nucleotides not matched to a gene: 4. CDR3 sequence: CASSLRGRTGELFF. The CDR3 DNA sequence: TGTGCCAGCAGCCTGAGGGGGCGCACCGGGGAGCTGTTTTTT. Combining the CDR3 with reference TRBV7-3 and TRBJ2-2 gives the whole variable domain GAGVSQTPSNKVTEKGKYVELRCDPISGHTALYWYRQSLGQGPEFLIYFQGTGAADDSGLPNDRFFAVRPEGSVSTLKIQRTERGDSAVYLCASSLRGRTGELFFGEGSRLTVL.

The rearrangement uses TRBV30 and TRBJ1-5, with 12 nucleotides matching TRBD1. Germline V gene data show CDR1 as GTSNPN and CDR2 as SVGIG (reference sequence). V lost 6 bases and J lost 6; bases outside the gene matches: 12. The CDR3 sequence is 16 residues long. The CDR3 nucleotides are TGTGCCTGCAGCACCAGGGACAGGGGGCGAGGTCAGCCCCAGCATTTT. This sequence encodes CACSTRDRGRGQPQHF.

The chain combines TRBV11-1 with TRBJ2-7, with unresolved D. V lost 4 bases to trimming and J lost 0 bases, with 4 bases between them. The germline CDR1 and CDR2 sequences are SGHAT and FQDESV (reference sequence). The CDR3 extends over 12 amino acids. In nucleotides, the CDR3 is TGTGCCAGCAGCTCTACCTCCTACGAGCAGTACTTC. This codes for CASSSTSYEQYF.

This clone came up a few times. J is TRBJ2-7 and V is TRBV29-1; D may be TRBD2 (5 bases). Trimming stripped 0 bases from V and 9 bases from J, with 18 bases between. CDR1 SQVTM and CDR2 ANQGSEA come from the germline V gene. The CDR3 has 14 residues. This chain's CDR3 is CSVEESGKPCGQYF. The CDR3 DNA sequence: TGCAGCGTTGAAGAGTCCGGGAAACCGTGTGGGCAGTACTTC.

This chain joins TRBV5-1 and TRBJ2-3; D is uncertain. The CDR3 is 14 residues long. The ends were cut back, 0 bases at V and 4 bases at J, with 9 bases in the middle. The germline CDR1 and CDR2 sequences are SGHRS and YFSETQ. In DNA, the CDR3 is TGCGCCAGCAGCTTGGCCTCTAGATCAGATACGCAGTATTTT. It encodes CASSLASRSDTQYF.

V is TRBV7-2 and J is TRBJ2-5; D might be TRBD1 (6 bases). Trimming removed 0 bases at V and 1 base at J, with 6 bases between. This CDR3 contains 14 residues. Germline assignment: CDR1 SGHTA and CDR2 FQGNSA. The CDR3 protein is CASSLAGAQETQYF. The CDR3 coding sequence is TGTGCCAGCAGCTTAGCGGGGGCCCAAGAGACCCAGTACTTC. Full variable domain (remainder filled in from reference TRBV7-2 and TRBJ2-5): GAGVSQSPSNKVTEKGKDVELRCDPISGHTALYWYRQSLGQGLEFLIYFQGNSAPDKSGLPSDRFSAERTGGSVSTLTIQRTQQEDSAVYLCASSLAGAQETQYFGPGTRLLVL.

In this sample, this clone turned up many times. The V and J genes are TRBV27 and TRBJ2-7; D may be TRBD2 (6 bases). The CDR3 has 13 residues. The germline CDR1 and CDR2 sequences are MNHEY and SMNVEV (reference sequence). Trimming shortened V by 5 bases and J by 1 base, and 9 bases separated the two germline ends. CDR3: CASSPGLSYEQYF. The CDR3 nucleotides read TGTGCCAGCAGTCCGGGACTTTCCTACGAGCAGTACTTC.

J is TRBJ2-7 and V is TRBV7-9; 8 bases line up with TRBD1. Germline loops: CDR1 SEHNR, CDR2 FQNEAQ (reference sequence). J gave up 0 bases and V 5 bases, and 9 bases lay outside the gene matches. CDR3 length equals 16 residues. The CDR3 DNA reads as TGTGCCAGCAGCACTGACAGGGGACCACACTCCTACGAGCAGTACTTC. Translating gives CASSTDRGPHSYEQYF.

This clone turned up a few times. J is TRBJ1-1 and V is TRBV19; weak D call: TRBD1 (6 bases). The CDR3 runs 15 residues. Looked up from germline, CDR1 is LNHDA and CDR2 is SQIVND (reference sequence). The ends were cut back, 6 bases at V and 0 bases at J, with 14 bases in the middle. The CDR3 DNA reads as TGTGCCAGTAGCCTCTTACAGGGATTGAACACTGAAGCTTTCTTT. Translation: CASSLLQGLNTEAFF. Full variable domain (remainder filled in from reference TRBV19 and TRBJ1-1): DGGITQSPKYLFRKEGQNVTLSCEQNLNHDAMYWYRQDPGQGLRLIYYSQIVNDFQKGDIAEGYSVSREKKESFPLTVTSAQKNPTAFYLCASSLLQGLNTEAFFGQGTRLTVV.

In this sample, this clone turned up once. CDR3 DNA sequence: TGTGCCAGCAGCACAGGGAGGGCCTACAATGAGCAGTTCTTC. Amino acids: CASSTGRAYNEQFF. J is TRBJ2-1 and V is TRBV9, with a tentative D call TRBD2 (7 bases). Germline CDR1 is SGDLS and CDR2 is YYNGEE. This CDR3 spans 14 amino acids. Between the trimmed V and J ends, which lost 4 bases and 2 bases, there was a span of 10 bases.

This sequence joins TRBV5-4 and TRBJ1-5; TRBD1 might be the D (5 bases). Trimming took 1 base from V and 6 from J, leaving 11 bases between them. The CDR3 is 14 residues long. Looked up from germline, CDR1 is SGHNT and CDR2 is YYREEE (reference sequence). In DNA form, the CDR3 reads TGTGCCAGCAGCTTGAGGGGAGGCGGTCAGCCCCAGCATTTT. Amino acids: CASSLRGGGQPQHF.

The V call is TRBV29-1, the J call TRBJ1-2; no reliable D call. V lost 6 bases and J lost 8, with 16 bases in between. Per the germline V gene, CDR1 is SQVTM and CDR2 is ANQGSEA. This CDR3 comprises 12 residues. The CDR3 DNA follows: TGCAGCGTCCTTTTGGACGGAGGAGGCTACACCTTC. Protein product: CSVLLDGGGYTF.

The chain employs TRBV19 and TRBJ2-2, with TRBD1 identical over 9 bases. J lost 4 bases, V lost 10 bases, and 7 bases had no gene match. Germline CDR1 is LNHDA and CDR2 is SQIVND (reference sequence). CDR3 length: 14 residues. CDR3 amino acids: CAIRTGDLTGELFF. The CDR3 DNA follows: TGTGCCATCAGGACAGGGGACCTCACCGGGGAGCTGTTTTTT.

The chain is built from TRBV4-2 and TRBJ1-2; possibly TRBD1 for D (6 bases). The germline V gene has CDR1 LGHNA and CDR2 YNFKEQ. V was shortened by 4 bases and J by 1 base, with 7 bases between the two germline ends. This CDR3 is 13 amino acids long. CDR3: CASSPGDNYGYTF. CDR3 bases: TGTGCCAGCAGCCCAGGGGATAACTATGGCTACACCTTC.

The rearrangement joins TRBV11-2 to TRBJ1-2; D gene ambiguous. Germline CDR1 is SGHAT and CDR2 is FQNNGV. The V end was cut by 5 bases, the J end by 0 bases, with 7 bases between. The CDR3 covers 13 residues. The CDR3 region has the DNA TGTGCCAGCAGCCCCTTTTCTAACTATGGCTACACCTTC. It yields the protein CASSPFSNYGYTF. Full variable domain (outside the CDR3, taken from reference TRBV11-2 and TRBJ1-2): EAGVAQSPRYKIIEKRQSVAFWCNPISGHATLYWYQQILGQGPKLLIQFQNNGVVDDSQLPKDRFSAERLKGVDSTLKIQPAKLEDSAVYLCASSPFSNYGYTFGSGTRLTVV.

The V and J genes are TRBV30 and TRBJ1-3; 10 bases fit TRBD1. V trimming: 3 bases; J trimming: 4 bases; junction bases outside the gene matches: 9. CDR1 is GTSNPN and CDR2 is SVGIG in the germline V gene (reference sequence). The CDR3 length is 16 residues. DNA of the CDR3: TGTGCCTGGAGCAAACCGGGACAGGGGCAAGGAAACACCATATATTTT. It specifies CAWSKPGQGQGNTIYF.

V is TRBV4-3 and J is TRBJ2-7, with TRBD2 matching 14 bases. The CDR3 loop spans 18 amino acids. Germline CDR1 is LGHNA and CDR2 is YSLEER. Trimming cost V 4 bases and J 3 bases; bases outside gene matches: 11. The CDR3 protein is CASSPGLAGGFPVYEQYF. CDR3 bases: TGCGCCAGCAGCCCCGGACTAGCGGGGGGTTTCCCCGTCTACGAGCAGTACTTC.

The V call is TRBV12-5, the J call TRBJ1-2, with TRBD1 as a possible D gene (5 bases). CDR3 length equals 14 residues. The V gene's germline CDR1 is LGHNT and CDR2 FRNRAP. Trimming removed 7 bases from V and 7 bases from J, with 19 bases in between. The CDR3 sequence is CASAPGGTASGYTF. The CDR3 DNA is TGTGCTAGTGCCCCGGGGGGTACTGCTAGTGGCTACACCTTC.

V usage is TRBV10-3 and J usage is TRBJ2-2; TRBD2 matches 7 bases. Germline CDR1 and CDR2: ENHRY and SYGVKD. Trimming took 4 bases from V and 4 from J; bases not matched to a gene: 0. The CDR3 has 13 amino acids. This CDR3 is CAISGGGTGELFF. CDR3 nucleotide sequence: TGTGCCATCAGTGGGGGGGGCACCGGGGAGCTGTTTTTT.

The chain is built from TRBV7-2 and TRBJ2-5, with 14 bases lining up with TRBD2. The CDR3 consists of 17 residues. Germline CDR1 is SGHTA and CDR2 is FQGNSA. Trimming took 6 bases from V and 4 from J; bases not matched to a gene: 10. This CDR3 is CASRLGTSGGSAETQYF. Written as DNA, the CDR3 is TGTGCCAGCAGGCTAGGGACTAGCGGGGGCTCGGCAGAGACCCAGTACTTC.

The genes are TRBV6-5 and TRBJ2-7; D is perhaps TRBD2 (7 bases). The J call may not be correct, given that the DNA end is closer to TRBJ2-5. Per germline, CDR1 MNHEY and CDR2 SVGAGI. The CDR3 contains 15 residues. The CDR3 region has the DNA TGTGCCAGCAGTAGGGGGGGGGACTTGGGGGAGACCCAGTACTTC. Translated, it gives CASSRGGDLGETQYF.

This chain connects TRBV5-1 to TRBJ2-7; 7 bases agree with TRBD1. J lost 0 bases, V lost 4 bases, and 4 bases had no gene match. The CDR3 runs 14 residues. From germline, CDR1 is SGHRS and CDR2 YFSETQ. CDR3 nucleotides: TGCGCCAGCAGCATACAGGGGAACTCCTACGAGCAGTACTTC. Translation gives CASSIQGNSYEQYF.

The chain is built from TRBV5-1 and TRBJ2-7, with 9 bases lining up with TRBD1. Germline V lookup: CDR1 SGHRS, CDR2 YFSETQ. This CDR3 region has 14 residues. V lost 5 bases and J lost 6; bases outside the gene matches: 9. This CDR3 is CASRPSDRGAEQYF. CDR3 in DNA: TGCGCCAGCAGACCTTCCGACAGGGGGGCCGAGCAGTACTTC.

This sequence joins TRBV9 and TRBJ2-3; maybe TRBD1 (6 bases). With 4 bases removed from V and 5 bases from J, the gap between germline ends came to 17 bases. The CDR3 runs 15 residues. In germline, CDR1 is SGDLS, CDR2 YYNGEE. The CDR3 DNA reads TGTGCCAGCAGCCCCCAGAGGGGGTTTGGAGATACGCAGTATTTT. Protein: CASSPQRGFGDTQYF.

V and J are TRBV6-5 and TRBJ1-2, with a possible D match to TRBD1 (6 bases). Deletions cut 2 bases from V and 6 bases from J, with 13 bases between. CDR3 size: 14 residues. Germline lookup yields CDR1 MNHEY and CDR2 SVGAGI. The CDR3 is CASSYGGGQDGYTF. In DNA form, the CDR3 reads TGTGCCAGCAGTTACGGGGGGGGCCAGGATGGCTACACCTTC.

This chain uses TRBV6-1 with TRBJ2-1; D not certain. Between the trimmed V and J ends, which lost 5 bases and 8 bases, there was a span of 10 bases. Germline CDR1 MNHNS, CDR2 SASEGT. This CDR3 contains 12 residues. CDR3 residues: CASSRRVDEQFF. The CDR3 DNA reads as TGTGCCAGCAGTCGCCGGGTCGATGAGCAGTTCTTC.

In its sample, this clone was seen once. This chain connects TRBV5-8 to TRBJ1-5; tentatively, D is TRBD1 (5 bases). Germline V gene sequence: CDR1 SGHTS, CDR2 YDEGEE. Between the trimmed V and J ends, which lost 2 bases and 3 bases, there was a span of 15 bases. The CDR3 totals 16 residues. This chain's CDR3 is CASSLTGVQSNQPQHF. The CDR3 DNA follows: TGTGCCAGCAGCTTAACAGGAGTCCAATCCAATCAGCCCCAGCATTTT.

The chain uses TRBV9 and TRBJ1-1; TRBD1 aligns across 8 bases. The CDR3 is made up of 15 amino acids. V was clipped by 4 bases and J by 4 bases; unmatched bases: 9. The germline CDR1 and CDR2 sequences are SGDLS and YYNGEE. CDR3 sequence (DNA): TGTGCCAGCAGCCTGACAGGGGTTCGTGGCACTGAAGCTTTCTTT. Translation: CASSLTGVRGTEAFF.

The V gene is TRBV4-3, the J gene TRBJ2-3; D may be TRBD1 (6 bases). The CDR3 length is 15 residues. The V and J ends lost 3 bases and 3 bases respectively, with 13 bases between them. Germline V gene lookup returns CDR1 LGHNA and CDR2 YSLEER. The CDR3 sequence: CASSHNRVVTDTQYF. DNA for the CDR3: TGCGCCAGCAGCCACAACAGGGTAGTAACAGATACGCAGTATTTT.